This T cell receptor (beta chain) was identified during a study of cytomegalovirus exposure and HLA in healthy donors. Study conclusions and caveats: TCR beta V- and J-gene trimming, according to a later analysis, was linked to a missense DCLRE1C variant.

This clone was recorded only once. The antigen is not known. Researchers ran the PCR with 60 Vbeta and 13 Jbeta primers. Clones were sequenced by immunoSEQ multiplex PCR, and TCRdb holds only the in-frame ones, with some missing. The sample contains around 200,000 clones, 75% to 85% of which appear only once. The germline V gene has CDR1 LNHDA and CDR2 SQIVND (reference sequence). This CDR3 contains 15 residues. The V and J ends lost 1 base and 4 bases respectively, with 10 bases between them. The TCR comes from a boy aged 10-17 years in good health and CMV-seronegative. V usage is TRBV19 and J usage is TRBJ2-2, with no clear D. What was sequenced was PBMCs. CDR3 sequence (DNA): TGTGCCAGTAGTATAGGTTATGTGAGCACCGGGGAGCTGTTTTTT. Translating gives CASSIGYVSTGELFF. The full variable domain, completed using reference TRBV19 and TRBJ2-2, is DGGITQSPKYLFRKEGQNVTLSCEQNLNHDAMYWYRQDPGQGLRLIYYSQIVNDFQKGDIAEGYSVSREKKESFPLTVTSAQKNPTAFYLCASSIGYVSTGELFFGEGSRLTVL.